The 27 T cell receptor beta chains listed next were all sequenced from one sample in a study of blood T cell repertoires in COVID-19. The table came from immunoSEQ multiplex PCR; TCRdb's copy has only in-frame clones and leaves some out. The sample yields roughly 250,000 clones, roughly nine tenths seen once. Sequencing was carried out using PBMCs or T cells enriched from blood (not recorded which). These receptors all stem from a woman aged 25 to 45 with acute COVID-19.

The CDR3 DNA sequence: TGTGCCAGCAGCGTAAGTATGTGGGGCAGAGCGAACACCGGGGAGCTGTTTTTT. Translation gives CASSVSMWGRANTGELFF. This chain connects TRBV9 to TRBJ2-2; tentative D call: TRBD1 (5 bases). The V gene's germline CDR1 is SGDLS and CDR2 YYNGEE. Trimming shortened V by 1 base and J by 0 bases, and 16 bases separated the two germline ends. The CDR3 loop spans 18 amino acids.

The chain uses TRBV29-1 and TRBJ2-3; 9 nucleotides align to TRBD2. This CDR3 is built from 14 residues. J was trimmed by 0 bases and V by 5 bases; bases with no gene match: 3. Germline lookup yields CDR1 SQVTM and CDR2 ANQGSEA. The CDR3, as DNA: TGCAGCGTTAAGAGCGGGGGGAGCACAGATACGCAGTATTTT. Protein: CSVKSGGSTDTQYF.

The rearrangement uses TRBV19 and TRBJ2-7; D perhaps matches TRBD1 (6 bases). The germline V gene encodes CDR1 LNHDA and CDR2 SQIVND (reference sequence). The CDR3 totals 16 residues. V was shortened by 3 bases and J by 0 bases, with 15 bases between the two germline ends. CDR3 DNA: TGTGCCAGTAGTATGGGGTACTCGGACAGCTCCTACGAGCAGTACTTC. It translates to CASSMGYSDSSYEQYF.

This clone was seen many times. This chain joins TRBV3-1 (or the pseudogene TRBV3-2) and TRBJ2-1; TRBD1 is a possible D gene (6 bases). Germline V gene sequence: CDR1 LGHDT, CDR2 YNNKEL (reference sequence). Trimming removed 1 base from V and 4 bases from J, with 11 bases in between. The length of the CDR3 is 15 residues. CDR3 protein: CASSQGTAQYNEQFF. CDR3 DNA: TGTGCCAGCAGCCAAGGGACAGCCCAATACAATGAGCAGTTCTTC.

The J gene is TRBJ2-7, the V gene TRBV29-1; possible D gene TRBD2, 6 bases. This CDR3 is built from 13 residues. With 8 bases removed from V and 2 bases from J, the gap between germline ends came to 16 bases. Germline V gene data show CDR1 as SQVTM and CDR2 as ANQGSEA. The CDR3 bases are TGCAGCTTCCGGGACTCACAGACCTACGAGCAGTACTTC. Amino acid sequence: CSFRDSQTYEQYF.

The CDR3 loop is CASSPPRGTQYF. DNA of the CDR3: TGTGCCAGTAGTCCCCCTCGGGGGACCCAGTACTTC. The chain is built from TRBV19 and TRBJ2-5; a weak D match, TRBD2 (5 bases). CDR1 LNHDA and CDR2 SQIVND come from the germline V gene (reference sequence). This CDR3 is 12 amino acids long. V gave up 5 bases and J gave up 7 bases, with 11 bases separating them.

This clone was recorded once. The chain joins TRBV3-1 (or the pseudogene TRBV3-2) to TRBJ2-1; 9 positions match TRBD1. Germline CDR1 LGHDT, CDR2 YNNKEL (reference sequence). This CDR3 is 16 amino acids long. The J segment lost 8 bases and the V segment lost 1 base, leaving 9 bases of the junction unmatched. The CDR3 nucleotides are TGTGCCAGCAGCCAAGTCAGGGGGACAGGGTACGATGAGCAGTTCTTC. The encoded protein is CASSQVRGTGYDEQFF.

This clone was observed a few times. The J gene is TRBJ1-1, the V gene TRBV5-4, with 9 bases that match TRBD1. With V trimmed by 4 bases and J by 2 bases, 6 bases remained unmatched. The CDR3 has 15 residues. Germline V lookup: CDR1 SGHNT, CDR2 YYREEE (reference sequence). This CDR3 reads CASSRWTGENTEAFF. In DNA, the CDR3 is TGTGCCAGCAGCCGGTGGACAGGGGAAAACACTGAAGCTTTCTTT.

In DNA form, the CDR3 reads TGTGCCAGCAGCCATCAGGGTTTGAATGAGCAGTTCTTC. It encodes CASSHQGLNEQFF. V gene TRBV7-3 combines with J gene TRBJ2-1, with D possibly being TRBD1 (5 bases). CDR3 length: 13 amino acids. The V gene's germline CDR1 is SGHTA and CDR2 FQGTGA. Trimming removed 5 bases at V and 7 bases at J, with 12 bases between.

In this sample, this clone turned up once. The CDR3 spells CASSWPTGKGGYTF. DNA of the CDR3: TGTGCCAGCAGCTGGCCGACAGGGAAGGGTGGCTACACCTTC. The V and J genes are TRBV5-4 and TRBJ1-2; 7 nucleotides match TRBD1. The CDR3 loop spans 14 amino acids. CDR1 and CDR2 (germline): SGHNT, YYREEE (reference sequence). V trimming: 3 bases; J trimming: 7 bases; junction bases outside the gene matches: 9.

The chain couples TRBV10-3 to TRBJ2-5; 13 positions agree with TRBD2. The V and J ends lost 6 bases and 5 bases, in that order; junction bases with no gene match: 6. Germline CDR1 reads ENHRY; CDR2 reads SYGVKD. The CDR3 sequence is 15 residues long. The CDR3: CAIRRTSGRSETQYF. The CDR3 DNA is TGTGCCATCAGGCGGACTAGCGGGAGATCGGAGACCCAGTACTTC.

CDR3 in DNA: TGCAGCGTGAGACAGAGCCTATCGGGCGAGCAGTACTTC. Translated, it gives CSVRQSLSGEQYF. The chain employs TRBV29-1 and TRBJ2-7; perhaps TRBD1 as D (5 bases). The CDR3 is 13 amino acids. Between the trimmed V and J ends, which lost 6 bases and 6 bases, there was a span of 18 bases. Germline V gives CDR1 SQVTM, CDR2 ANQGSEA.

Points on this clone: One end of the junction does not line up with germline, which may come from a read error. This CDR3 is CASDRVIF. The CDR3 region has the DNA TGTGCCAGCGACAGAGTAATCTTC. The rearrangement links TRBV11-1 to TRBJ2-1, with TRBD1 as a possible D gene (5 bases). Per the germline V gene, CDR1 is SGHAT and CDR2 is FQDESV (reference sequence). This CDR3 contains 8 residues.

The rearrangement joins TRBV7-2 to TRBJ1-1, with 9 bases fitting TRBD1. CDR1 and CDR2 (germline): SGHTA, FQGNSA. The CDR3 is 15 amino acids. V shed 5 bases, J shed 4 bases, and the junction held 8 bases outside the gene matches. CDR3: CASSPGTGRGTEAFF. The CDR3 DNA sequence: TGTGCCAGCAGCCCAGGGACAGGGAGGGGCACTGAAGCTTTCTTT.

The chain recombines TRBV3-1 (or the pseudogene TRBV3-2) with TRBJ2-2, with a possible D match to TRBD1 (6 bases). CDR3 length equals 16 residues. Germline CDR1 and CDR2: LGHDT and YNNKEL (reference sequence). The V and J ends lost 0 bases and 6 bases respectively, with 14 bases between them. The CDR3 DNA follows: TGTGCCAGCAGCCAAGATCTTACAGGGCGCTCCGGGGAGCTGTTTTTT. It yields the protein CASSQDLTGRSGELFF.

A few counts support this clone. V is TRBV10-1 and J is TRBJ2-7; 11 positions match TRBD2. The CDR3 contains 14 residues. Trimming removed 4 bases from V and 3 bases from J; junction bases left unmatched: 2. Germline CDR1 WNHNN, CDR2 SYGVQD (reference sequence). The CDR3 region is CASSAGLAGYEQYF. The CDR3 nucleotides are TGCGCCAGCAGTGCAGGACTAGCGGGCTACGAGCAGTACTTC.

This chain uses TRBV18 with TRBJ2-7; 8 bases map to TRBD2. J lost 3 bases, V lost 3 bases, and 10 bases had no gene match. This CDR3 is 16 amino acids long. In germline, CDR1 is KGHSH, CDR2 LQKENI. CDR3 residues: CASSPVGLGRSYEQYF. DNA for the CDR3: TGTGCCAGCTCACCCGTGGGACTAGGTCGAAGCTACGAGCAGTACTTC.

This clone was seen once. The V gene is TRBV4-3, the J gene TRBJ2-7; tentatively, D is TRBD2 (6 bases). This CDR3 is 14 amino acids long. V gave up 0 bases and J gave up 3 bases, with 9 bases separating them. Germline V gene lookup returns CDR1 LGHNA and CDR2 YSLEER. CDR3 sequence reads: CASSQDTSNYEQYF. The CDR3 bases are TGCGCCAGCAGCCAAGATACTAGCAACTACGAGCAGTACTTC.

V gene TRBV28 combines with J gene TRBJ1-1; 7 positions agree with TRBD1. Germline V lookup: CDR1 MDHEN, CDR2 SYDVKM. This CDR3 is built from 14 residues. V lost 6 bases to trimming and J lost 4 bases; unmatched junction nucleotides: 8. The CDR3 DNA is TGTGCCAGCAGCTTAGGGGGCGCGGGCACTGAAGCTTTCTTT. It yields the protein CASSLGGAGTEAFF.

This chain links TRBV19 with TRBJ1-1; 10 bases fit TRBD1. The CDR3 length is 15 residues. Germline loops: CDR1 LNHDA, CDR2 SQIVND (reference sequence). Trimming at V came to 6 bases and at J to 4 bases, leaving 8 bases not matched to a gene. CDR3 nucleotide sequence: TGTGCCAGTAGCGCGGGGTGGACAGGGGGCACTGAAGCTTTCTTT. Translated, it gives CASSAGWTGGTEAFF.

V gene TRBV5-8 combines with J gene TRBJ2-3; 9 bases fit TRBD1. The CDR3 sequence is 14 residues long. Germline-derived CDR1 and CDR2 are SGHTS and YDEGEE. V lost 3 bases to trimming and J lost 6 bases; unmatched junction nucleotides: 5. CDR3 amino acids: CASSWGQGGDTQYF. CDR3 DNA sequence: TGTGCCAGCAGCTGGGGACAGGGCGGCGATACGCAGTATTTT.

This rearrangement joins TRBV2 to TRBJ2-7; 7 bases are shared with TRBD2. Germline values: CDR1 SNHLY, CDR2 FYNNEI. V lost 11 bases to trimming and J lost 6 bases; unmatched junction nucleotides: 13. The CDR3 is 13 amino acids. The CDR3 region has the DNA TGTGCCTGTGAAGGACTAGTTGAAGGCGAGCAGTACTTC. This sequence encodes CACEGLVEGEQYF.

J is TRBJ2-7 and V is TRBV3-1 (or the pseudogene TRBV3-2); 15 nucleotides agree with TRBD2. CDR1 and CDR2 from the germline V gene are LGHDT and YNNKEL (reference sequence). J was trimmed by 2 bases and V by 3 bases; bases with no gene match: 5. This CDR3 is built from 17 residues. The DNA of the CDR3 is TGTGCCAGCAGCCAGGGACTAGCGGGGGGTGGAACCTACGAGCAGTACTTC. This sequence encodes CASSQGLAGGGTYEQYF.

The rearrangement links TRBV18 to TRBJ1-2; 9 bases match TRBD1. The V gene's germline CDR1 is KGHSH and CDR2 LQKENI. The V segment lost 8 bases and the J segment 7 bases; nucleotides outside the gene matches: 11. The length of the CDR3 is 14 residues. CDR3 in DNA: TGTGCCAGCGCAGAACAGGGGGCGTCAGGTGGCTACACCTTC. This encodes CASAEQGASGGYTF.

The chain is built from TRBV2 and TRBJ1-2; D gene ambiguous. Per the germline V gene, CDR1 is SNHLY and CDR2 is FYNNEI. The CDR3 has 15 amino acids. V lost 3 bases, J lost 4 bases, and 15 bases lay in between. The CDR3 region has the DNA TGTGCCAGCAGTGACCCCGACACTCTTGTCTATGGCTACACCTTC. Protein: CASSDPDTLVYGYTF.

The chain uses TRBV14 and TRBJ2-7; 14 bases line up with TRBD2. The germline V gene encodes CDR1 SGHDN and CDR2 FVKESK. This CDR3 is built from 19 residues. Trimming took 3 bases from V and 6 from J; bases not matched to a gene: 16. The CDR3 region has the DNA TGTGCCAGCAGCCACCTTGGGACTAGCGGGAGCCTTCTTTCGGGCGAGCAGTACTTC. It specifies CASSHLGTSGSLLSGEQYF.

Of note for this clone: Additional DNA sequences in this sample encode the identical CDR3. The rearrangement joins TRBV29-1 to TRBJ2-7; 8 positions match TRBD2. The CDR3 is 12 residues long. Trimming removed 4 bases from V and 2 bases from J; junction bases left unmatched: 1. Germline assignment: CDR1 SQVTM and CDR2 ANQGSEA. Here the CDR3 reads CSVGAGAYEQYF. The DNA of the CDR3 is TGCAGCGTTGGAGCGGGGGCCTACGAGCAGTACTTC.